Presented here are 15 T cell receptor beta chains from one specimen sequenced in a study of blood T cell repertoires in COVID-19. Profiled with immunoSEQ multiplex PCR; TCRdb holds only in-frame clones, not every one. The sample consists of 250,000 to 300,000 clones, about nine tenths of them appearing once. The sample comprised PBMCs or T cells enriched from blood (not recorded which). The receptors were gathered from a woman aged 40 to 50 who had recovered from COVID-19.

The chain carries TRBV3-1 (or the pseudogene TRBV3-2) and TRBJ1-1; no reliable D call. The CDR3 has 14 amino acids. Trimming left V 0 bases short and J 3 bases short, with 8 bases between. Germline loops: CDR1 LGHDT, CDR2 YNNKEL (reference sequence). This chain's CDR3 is CASSQDWSDTEAFF. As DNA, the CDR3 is TGTGCCAGCAGCCAAGATTGGTCGGACACTGAAGCTTTCTTT.

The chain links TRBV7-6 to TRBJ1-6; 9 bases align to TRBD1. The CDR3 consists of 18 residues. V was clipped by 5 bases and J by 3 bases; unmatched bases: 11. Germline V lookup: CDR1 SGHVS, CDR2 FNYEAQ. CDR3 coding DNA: TGTGCCAGCAGCCCCCGGGGTTCGGACAGGGGCTATAATTCACCCCTCCACTTT. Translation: CASSPRGSDRGYNSPLHF.

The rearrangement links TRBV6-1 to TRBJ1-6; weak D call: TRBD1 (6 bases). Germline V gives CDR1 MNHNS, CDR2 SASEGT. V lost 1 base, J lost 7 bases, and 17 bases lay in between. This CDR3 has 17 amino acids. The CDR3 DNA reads TGTGCCAGCAGTGAAGGTATTTGGGGGACAAAAAATTCACCCCTCCACTTT. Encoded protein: CASSEGIWGTKNSPLHF.

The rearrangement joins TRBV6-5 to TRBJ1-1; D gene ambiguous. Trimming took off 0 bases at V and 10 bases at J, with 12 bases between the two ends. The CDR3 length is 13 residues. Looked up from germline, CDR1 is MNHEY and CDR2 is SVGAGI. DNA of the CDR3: TGTGCCAGCAGTTACTCGGGCAGGTTGGGAGCTTTCTTT. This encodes CASSYSGRLGAFF.

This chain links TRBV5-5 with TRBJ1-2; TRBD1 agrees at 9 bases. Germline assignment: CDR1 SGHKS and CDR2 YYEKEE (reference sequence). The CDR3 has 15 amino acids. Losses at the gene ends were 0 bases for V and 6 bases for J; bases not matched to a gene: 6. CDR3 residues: CASSLGSTGGNGYTF. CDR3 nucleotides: TGTGCCAGCAGCTTGGGCTCGACAGGGGGTAATGGCTACACCTTC. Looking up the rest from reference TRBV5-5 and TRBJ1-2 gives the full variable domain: DAGVTQSPTHLIKTRGQQVTLRCSPISGHKSVSWYQQVLGQGPQFIFQYYEKEERGRGNFPDRFSARQFPNYSSELNVNALLLGDSALYLCASSLGSTGGNGYTFGSGTRLTVV.

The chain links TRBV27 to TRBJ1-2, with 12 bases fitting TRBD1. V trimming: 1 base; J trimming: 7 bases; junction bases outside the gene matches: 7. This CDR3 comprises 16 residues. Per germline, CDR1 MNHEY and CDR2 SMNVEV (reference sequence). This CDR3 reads CASSLLGTGGAAGYTF. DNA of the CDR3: TGTGCCAGCAGTTTATTGGGGACAGGGGGCGCGGCTGGCTACACCTTC.

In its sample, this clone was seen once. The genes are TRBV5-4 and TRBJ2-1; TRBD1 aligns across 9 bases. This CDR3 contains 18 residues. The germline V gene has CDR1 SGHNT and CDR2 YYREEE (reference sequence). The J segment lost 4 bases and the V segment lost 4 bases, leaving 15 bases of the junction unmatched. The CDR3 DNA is TGTGCCAGCAGCCTCTCACGGGGACAGGGAGGGTTTTACAATGAGCAGTTCTTC. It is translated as CASSLSRGQGGFYNEQFF. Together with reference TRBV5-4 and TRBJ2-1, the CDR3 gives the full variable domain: ETGVTQSPTHLIKTRGQQVTLRCSSQSGHNTVSWYQQALGQGPQFIFQYYREEENGRGNFPPRFSGLQFPNYSSELNVNALELDDSALYLCASSLSRGQGGFYNEQFFGPGTRLTVL.

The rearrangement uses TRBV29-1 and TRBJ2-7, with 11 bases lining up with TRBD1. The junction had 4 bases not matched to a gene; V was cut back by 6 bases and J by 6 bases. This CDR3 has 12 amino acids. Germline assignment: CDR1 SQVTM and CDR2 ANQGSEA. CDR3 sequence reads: CSVGTGGFEQYF. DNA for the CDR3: TGCAGCGTAGGGACAGGGGGTTTCGAGCAGTACTTC.

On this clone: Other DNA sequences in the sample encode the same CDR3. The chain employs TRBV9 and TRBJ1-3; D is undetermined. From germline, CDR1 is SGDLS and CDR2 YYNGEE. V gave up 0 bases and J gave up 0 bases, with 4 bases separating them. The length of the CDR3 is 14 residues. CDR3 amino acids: CASSVDYSGNTIYF. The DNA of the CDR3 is TGTGCCAGCAGCGTAGATTACTCTGGAAACACCATATATTTT.

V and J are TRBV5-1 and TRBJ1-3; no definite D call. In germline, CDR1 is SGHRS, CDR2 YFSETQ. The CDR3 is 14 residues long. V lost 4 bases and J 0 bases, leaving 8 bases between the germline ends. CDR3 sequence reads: CASSDMISGNTIYF. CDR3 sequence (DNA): TGCGCCAGCAGCGACATGATCTCTGGAAACACCATATATTTT.

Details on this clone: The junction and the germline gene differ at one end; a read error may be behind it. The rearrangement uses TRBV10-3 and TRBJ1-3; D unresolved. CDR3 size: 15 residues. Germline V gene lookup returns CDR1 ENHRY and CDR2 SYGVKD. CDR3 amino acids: CTISASGISGNTIYF. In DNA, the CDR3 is TGTACCATCAGTGCCTCCGGGATCTCTGGAAACACCATATATTTT.

This CDR3 reads CASSRLPGQGKNTEAFF. In DNA form, the CDR3 reads TGCGCCAGCAGCCGACTCCCCGGCCAGGGCAAGAACACTGAAGCTTTCTTT. The J gene is TRBJ1-1, the V gene TRBV5-1; a possible D gene is TRBD1 (5 bases). In germline, CDR1 is SGHRS, CDR2 YFSETQ. V gave up 4 bases and J gave up 1 base, with 20 bases separating them. The CDR3 spans 17 residues.

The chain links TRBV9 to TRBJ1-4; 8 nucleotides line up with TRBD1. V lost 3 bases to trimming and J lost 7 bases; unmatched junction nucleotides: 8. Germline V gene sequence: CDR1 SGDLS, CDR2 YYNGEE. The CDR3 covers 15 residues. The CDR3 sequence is CASSDRRTGPEKLFF. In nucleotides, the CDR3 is TGTGCCAGCAGCGACCGCCGGACAGGGCCTGAAAAACTGTTTTTT.

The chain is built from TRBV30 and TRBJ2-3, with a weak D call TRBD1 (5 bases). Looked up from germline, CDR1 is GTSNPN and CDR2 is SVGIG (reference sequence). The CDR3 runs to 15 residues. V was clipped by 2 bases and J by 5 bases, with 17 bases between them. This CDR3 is CAWSWVRAPRDTQYF. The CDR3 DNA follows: TGTGCCTGGAGTTGGGTCAGGGCCCCTCGAGATACGCAGTATTTT.

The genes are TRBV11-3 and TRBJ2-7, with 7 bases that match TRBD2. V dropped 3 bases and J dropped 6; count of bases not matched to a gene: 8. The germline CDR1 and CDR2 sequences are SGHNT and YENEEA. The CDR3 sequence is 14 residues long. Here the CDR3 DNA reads TGTGCCAGCAGCTTTGGACTAGGTAGTAGCGAGCAGTACTTC. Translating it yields CASSFGLGSSEQYF.